This T cell receptor beta chain appears in the sequencing data of a study of shared clonotypes between healthy human individuals (TCRdb year 2020). A note on the overall study: A couple of women and a few men aged 18 to 49 years were included in the cohort. For each donor, CD4 naive and CD4 memory were each given three plates, CD8 naive was given two plates, and CD8 memory was given one plate. The study deeply sequenced blood TCR repertoires of roughly five healthy adults to estimate repertoire size and the extent of clonotype sharing between individuals. To increase sequencing depth and limit assay-specific biases, different laboratories used diverse techniques to prepare libraries and sequence TCR repertoires. Between about 0.85 and 10 billion PBMCs per donor were obtained by leukapheresis. Beyond this particular receptor, the publication reports: Because the study included a small number of donors, the genetic and exposure-history diversity represented was limited. When a handful of donors were compared, the shared fraction of clonotypes was roughly 4.8% for naive CD4, 3.5% to 4% for naive CD8, 2.3% for memory CD4, and 0.35% to 0.5% for memory CD8. Rarefaction of sorted-subset datasets indicated incomplete sequencing despite the large sequencing depth. Naive subsets generally had larger estimated clonotype richness than memory subsets. Pairwise subsampling indicated that sequencing depth was expected to affect the degree of clonotype sharing among donors. Sampling was restricted to blood, and TCR repertoires in tissue are likely to differ from TCR repertoires in blood. Higher generation probabilities were observed for clonotypes shared by all four sorted-subset donors than for non-shared clonotypes.

The CDR3 has 14 amino acids, counting the end cysteine and phenylalanine. The sequence is cut down to CDR3 DNA, 42 bases in frame from base 1. The germline V gene specifies MGHDK as CDR1 and SYGVNS as CDR2. Here V drops 6 bases and J drops 4 bases, and the junction holds 2 bases not matched to any gene. Using the deep immunoSEQ assay, multiplex PCR amplified TCR CDR3 regions from genomic DNA. For each cell subset, the extracted genomic DNA was distributed evenly across all wells of several immunoSEQ 96-well plates, and each plate served as one replicate. Each replicate PCR for sorted subsets received around 200 ng genomic DNA, equal to tens of thousands of T cell genomes. Purified libraries were measured with a Qubit 3.0 fluorometer, size-checked on a Bioanalyzer 2100, and measured again with the KAPA Library Quantification kit. Every immunoSEQ 96-well plate was sequenced on a separate single-read 150-cycle Illumina NextSeq 550 flow cell. The paper's processing steps were these. Because only junctional sequences without quality scores were contained in the immunoSEQ output, filtering matching that applied to full-length reads could not be performed. Sequences were annotated with PyIR, a Python wrapper for IgBLAST v1.9, and V/J genes and CDR3 were assigned using IMGT germline references. Reads were removed for weak V/J assignments (E-value above 1e-6), missing CDR3, stop codons, out-of-frame junctions, or ambiguous translated residues. V3J clonotypes were defined as sequences sharing an identical inferred V gene, J gene, and CDR3 amino acid sequence. Percentage overlap between repertoires was computed as shared unique clonotypes divided by the size of the smaller repertoire. Richness of each repertoire was evaluated using RTK rarefaction, the Chao1 estimator, and Recon v2.1 estimates of unobserved clonotypes. For all TCRbeta clonotypes obtained by the gDNA method from a few donors, generation probabilities were computed with OLGA. This is the immuneACCESS table as TCRdb keeps it, with only in-frame sequences that have V and J called. A part of the clones is gone; compared with another copy, unresolved V genes explain less than half, and the rest is unexplained. The V and J calls and the clone size are those of that table, but D and trimming were determined from the DNA. In this sample the table shows roughly 2.5 million clones, about 92% of which occur a single time. Jointly, the top ten make up under 0.15% of the sample.

The donors were healthy, HIV-negative adults who had no recently reported acute infections or vaccinations. Only Caucasian adults living in Nashville, Tennessee, USA were represented among the donors. Magnetic negative selection was used to enrich CD4+ T cells, after which naive cells were positively selected on CD45RA and the negative fraction became the memory subset. Blood was collected by leukapheresis, and PBMCs were isolated by Ficoll-Histopaque density gradient centrifugation and then cryopreserved in liquid nitrogen vapor phase. Purity and quantity of every magnetically sorted T cell population were checked by analytical flow cytometry. Each sorted fraction had its genomic DNA isolated and then quantified by UV absorbance on a Nanodrop 2000c. This clone came up once. Its specific antigen is unknown. No much larger clone is present one base from it, and per-base qualities are unavailable. The sample has other DNA sequences that encode this CDR3 too.

The V and J genes are TRBV25-1 and TRBJ1-6; TRBD1 matches 8 bases in the middle. This clonotype originated in a young man in good health. The sequenced sample was naive CD4+ T cells sorted from blood. Read against the paper, the sample's cell subset or site label means: CD45RA+ positively selected. The CDR3 protein is CASRGTGYNSPLHF. The DNA reads as follows: TGTGCCAGCAGAGGGACAGGTTATAATTCACCCCTCCACTTT. This CDR3, with the reference TRBV25-1 and TRBJ1-6 proteins standing in past its ends, gives the full variable domain EADIYQTPRYLVIGTGKKITLECSQTMGHDKMYWYQQDPGMELHLIHYSYGVNSTEKGDLSSESTVSRIRTEHFPLTLESARPSHTSQYLCASRGTGYNSPLHFGNGTRLTVT.